This T cell receptor (beta chain) was obtained from a study of T-cell reconstitution after alpha-beta-depleted transplantation in children. Unique molecular identifiers were incorporated into the prepared TCRbeta library. TCRdb redid the calling of the PCR reads with MiXCR, one entry per CDR3 protein. Of hundreds of thousands of distinct CDR3 sequences in the sample, 18% were seen once. CDR1 and CDR2 (germline): SGDLS, YYNGEE. The CDR3 length is 15 residues. Trimming took off 4 bases at V and 2 bases at J, with 16 bases between the two ends. The chain is built from TRBV9 and TRBJ2-7; D possibly corresponds to TRBD1 (6 bases). The origin of this receptor is a human donor who donated a stem cell graft to a child with acute lymphoblastic leukemia. Sequencing used PBMCs from the stem cell graft donor, obtained from the stem cell graft. CDR3 DNA: TGTGCCAGCAGCCGTCAGGGGACGGGGACCTACGAGCAGTACTTC. Translating it yields CASSRQGTGTYEQYF.